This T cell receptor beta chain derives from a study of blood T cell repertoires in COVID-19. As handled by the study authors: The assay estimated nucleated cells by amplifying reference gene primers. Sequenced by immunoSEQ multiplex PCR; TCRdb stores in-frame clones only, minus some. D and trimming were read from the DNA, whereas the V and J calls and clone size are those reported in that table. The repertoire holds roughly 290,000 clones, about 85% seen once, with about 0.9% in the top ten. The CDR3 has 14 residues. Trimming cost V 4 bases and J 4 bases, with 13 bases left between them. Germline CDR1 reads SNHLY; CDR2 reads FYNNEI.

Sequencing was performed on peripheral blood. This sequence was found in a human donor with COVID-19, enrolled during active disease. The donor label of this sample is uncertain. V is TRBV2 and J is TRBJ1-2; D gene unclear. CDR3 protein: CASSGSSPIYGYTF. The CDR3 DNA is TGTGCCAGCAGTGGGAGTAGCCCTATCTATGGCTACACCTTC.